This T cell receptor (beta chain) was sequenced in a study of chemoradiotherapy in HPV16-positive cancers. CDR1 LGHNT and CDR2 FRNRAP come from the germline V gene. The CDR3 has 14 amino acids. V shed 7 bases and J 1 base; nucleotides not matched to a gene: 6. Assay used: immunoSEQ multiplex PCR; TCRdb lists only in-frame clones, some missing. The sample includes fewer than 6,000 clones, around 84% of them seen just once. Whole-study results and caveats: Only a couple of HPV16-positive patients supplied the functional HPV-specificity definition. Candidate HPV-specific clones and E7-related TCR motifs grew in tumor during treatment. For HPV16-positive patients, expanding HPV-responsive T cells associated with longer recurrence-free survival.

Note on this clone: Its target is unknown.

The rearrangement links TRBV12-5 to TRBJ1-1; TRBD1 matches 7 bases. The starting material was tumor tissue, obtained from a patient who underwent chemoradiotherapy. This TCR came from a human donor with HPV-associated anogenital cancer. The CDR3 reads CASARTGKNTEAFF. CDR3 coding DNA: TGTGCTAGTGCCCGGACAGGAAAGAACACTGAAGCTTTCTTT.